There are a few counts of the clone carrying this TCR beta chain. Its matching antigen is unknown. The data derive from a study of cytomegalovirus exposure and HLA in healthy donors. PCR was performed using 60 Vbeta and 13 Jbeta primers. The table came from immunoSEQ multiplex PCR; TCRdb's copy has only in-frame clones and leaves some out. This sample yields over 70,000 clones, of which 70% to 75% are seen a single time; about an eighth belongs to the top ten. Notes on the study in general: When the data were analyzed later, several of the most significant clusters appeared to be linked to common viral pathogens. In a later analysis, V- and J-gene trimming of beta chains associated with a DCLRE1C missense variant, replicated independently. Cytomegalovirus status was reportedly diagnosed by the classifier with high sensitivity and specificity. The likely explanation for a cluster of highly shared sequence variants was sequencing artifact.

This receptor was obtained from a human donor in good health. The specimen sequenced was PBMCs.

The CDR3 DNA reads TGTGCCAGCAGTGAACTTGGCAGGGGGTGGTGGACTGAAGCTTTCTTT. Translating gives CASSELGRGWWTEAFF. This chain joins TRBV6-1 and TRBJ1-1, with TRBD1 matching 7 bases. Germline values: CDR1 MNHNS, CDR2 SASEGT. The CDR3 loop spans 16 amino acids. With V trimmed by 2 bases and J by 5 bases, 11 bases remained unmatched.